The clone carrying this TCR beta chain was found many times. Its antigen is unknown. Clones were read by immunoSEQ multiplex PCR, and TCRdb kept only the in-frame ones, dropping some. The profile shows tens of thousands of clones, approximately 71% of them singletons. This specimen belongs to a study of cytotoxic CD8 clonotypes in ibrutinib-treated CLL. Study-wide background: Enrolment comprised about 10 relapsed/refractory and over 14 treatment-naive patients; 17 were IGHV unmutated. Partial responders around 24, complete 2; approximately 12 progressed and 14 stayed in remission by median roughly 6 years.

Deletions cut 3 bases from V and 4 bases from J, with 9 bases between. CDR1 SGHVS and CDR2 FQNEAQ come from the germline V gene. This CDR3 contains 13 residues. Notes on the study in general: Clonality correlated strongly with circulating CD8+ T cells and exceeded age-matched healthy donors at baseline. Clonality increased at ibrutinib response, then returned toward baseline at progression.

This clonotype was obtained from a human donor with chronic lymphocytic leukemia. This sequence joins TRBV7-8 and TRBJ1-2; D is perhaps TRBD1 (5 bases). The sequencing used PBMCs, collected at disease progression, from a patient treated with ibrutinib. The CDR3, as DNA: TGTGCCAGCAGCTTGACGGGGGGCTATGGCTACACCTTC. Amino acids: CASSLTGGYGYTF.